The clone carrying this T cell receptor beta chain has a handful of counts. This specimen belongs to a study of control samples from healthy donors and cancer patients. Method: immunoSEQ multiplex PCR; TCRdb's copy keeps in-frame clones and lacks some. The data hold about 150,000 clones, with over 85% observed a single time. Germline V lookup: CDR1 SGHTA, CDR2 FQGNSA. Trimming stripped 3 bases from V and 1 base from J, with 8 bases between. The CDR3 is made up of 14 amino acids. The chain combines TRBV7-2 with TRBJ2-3, with a possible D match to TRBD2 (6 bases). The sample consisted of blood. The sequence came from a man between 18 and 29 years old in good health. The CDR3 loop reads CASSFAGRTDTQYF. DNA of the CDR3: TGTGCCAGCAGCTTTGCGGGACGCACAGATACGCAGTATTTT.